This TCR beta chain was documented in a study of siplizumab effects on memory and regulatory T cells. Study conclusions and caveats: Siplizumab, the agent tested, significantly reduced alloreactive sequences traceable to unstimulated CD4+ memory cells.

Germline V gene data show CDR1 as DFQATT and CDR2 as SNEGSKA (reference sequence). Trimming removed 6 bases at V and 5 bases at J, with 10 bases between. The CDR3 contains 11 residues. Remarks on this clone: The antigen is not known.

For every sample, 90,000 to 100,000 TCR templates were assayed. Produced via immunoSEQ multiplex PCR; TCRdb's table is partial and in-frame only. The sample has approximately 82,000 clones, approximately 88% seen once. This TCR was recovered from a human donor in good health. The J gene is TRBJ1-2, the V gene TRBV20-1, with D possibly matching TRBD1 (6 bases). The sample taken for sequencing was Tregs sorted from blood. For the CDR3, the DNA is TGCAGTGCCGGACAGAGTTATGGCTACACCTTC. Protein product: CSAGQSYGYTF.